This record concerns one T cell receptor (beta chain) sequence. The antigen remains unidentified. The data were taken from a study of Tregs in tolerant kidney transplant recipients. Across the study: Related graft donors supplied nonmyeloablative bone marrow transplants, and mixed chimerism was transient. Broader study findings: Validation in larger populations is needed because few patients were studied. Expanding Tregs on activated donor B cells appeared to best identify donor-specific TCRbeta clones.

Libraries were prepared by immunoSEQ multiplex PCR; TCRdb keeps only in-frame clonotypes and omits some of them. Found here are some 71,000 clones, approximately 88% of them singletons; the top ten hold approximately 0.39%. Germline V gene sequence: CDR1 SNHLY, CDR2 FYNNEI. This CDR3 contains 18 residues. V lost 3 bases and J lost 0; bases outside the gene matches: 8. Unstimulated Tregs (CD4+CD25+CD127-) and CD4+CD25- non-Tregs were sorted from PBMCs. The V and J genes are TRBV2 and TRBJ2-3, with 11 bases lining up with TRBD2. The clonotype was recovered from a human donor who received a combined kidney and bone marrow transplant. Sequencing used CD4+ T cells from blood, obtained before the transplant. CDR3 residues: CASSEQPLAGGSTDTQYF. CDR3 DNA sequence: TGTGCCAGCAGTGAGCAACCGCTAGCGGGAGGTAGCACAGATACGCAGTATTTT.